The present entry profiles one TCR beta chain with its context. Germline values: CDR1 SQVTM, CDR2 ANQGSEA. CDR3 length equals 13 residues. TCRdb reprocessed the 5' RACE reads and keeps a single row for each CDR3 protein, giving no DNA. The specimen's table records some 500,000 distinct CDR3 sequences. This sample was taken from a study of T cells expressing NK-cell markers. The wider study: Sorted CD3+CD56-NKG2C+, CD3+CD56+NKG2C- and CD3+CD56+NKG2C+ T cells were the source of the TCR beta repertoires.

The sequenced material came from blood T cells: a sorted CD56 or NKG2C T cell subset, CD4+ or CD8+ T cells, or bulk PBMC T cells (not recorded which). The chain couples TRBV29-1 to TRBJ2-5; TCRdb picks TRBD2, but there is no DNA to check that call. The source is a woman between 45 and 65 years old in good health. This chain's CDR3 is CSANPLVQETQYF.